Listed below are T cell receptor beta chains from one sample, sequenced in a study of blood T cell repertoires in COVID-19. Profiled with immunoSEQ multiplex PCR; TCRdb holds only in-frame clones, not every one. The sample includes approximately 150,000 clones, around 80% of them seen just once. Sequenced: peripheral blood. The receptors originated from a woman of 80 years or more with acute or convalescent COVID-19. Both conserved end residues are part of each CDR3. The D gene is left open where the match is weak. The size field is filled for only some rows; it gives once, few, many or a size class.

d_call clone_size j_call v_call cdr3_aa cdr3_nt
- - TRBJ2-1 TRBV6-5 CASSSQGSYNEQFF TGTGCCAGCAGTTCCCAGGGGTCCTACAATGAGCAGTTCTTC
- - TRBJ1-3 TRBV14 CASSLNGDRGNTIYF TGTGCCAGCAGCCTTAACGGCGACAGGGGAAACACCATATATTTT
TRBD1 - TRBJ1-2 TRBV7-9 CASSLETGVGGYTF TGTGCCAGCAGCTTAGAGACAGGGGTTGGTGGCTACACCTTC
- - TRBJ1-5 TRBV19 CASSMATNYQPQHF TGTGCCAGTAGTATGGCCACCAATTATCAGCCCCAGCATTTT
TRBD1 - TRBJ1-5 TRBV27 CASSFSTGDGQPQHF TGTGCCAGCAGTTTCAGCACAGGGGACGGTCAGCCCCAGCATTTT
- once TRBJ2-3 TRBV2 CASRIKPDTQYF TGTGCCAGTAGAATCAAGCCAGATACGCAGTATTTT
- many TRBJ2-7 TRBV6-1 CASSEGHLYEQYF TGTGCCAGCAGTGAGGGACACCTATACGAGCAGTACTTC
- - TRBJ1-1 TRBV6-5 CASSRGQSGRTEAFF TGTGCCAGCAGTAGAGGACAGTCAGGGCGGACTGAAGCTTTCTTT
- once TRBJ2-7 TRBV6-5 CASRLGSEQYF TGTGCCAGCAGATTGGGCTCCGAGCAGTACTTC
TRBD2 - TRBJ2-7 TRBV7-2 CASSLAGGRVNEQYF TGTGCCAGCAGCTTAGCCGGCGGGAGAGTGAACGAGCAGTACTTC
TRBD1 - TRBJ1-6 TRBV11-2 CASSFRGTGGNSPLHF TGTGCCAGCAGCTTCCGCGGGACAGGGGGTAATTCACCCCTCCACTTT
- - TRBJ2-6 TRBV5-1 CASSLGGKAGANVLTF TGCGCCAGCAGCTTGGGAGGGAAAGCTGGGGCCAACGTCCTGACTTTC
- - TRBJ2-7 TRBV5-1 CASSTQPGTSYGEQYF TGCGCCAGCAGCACCCAGCCGGGGACAAGTTACGGGGAGCAGTACTTC
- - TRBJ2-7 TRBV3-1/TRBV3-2 CASSQGGQGWLSYEQYF TGTGCCAGCAGCCAAGGTGGGCAGGGGTGGCTTTCCTACGAGCAGTACTTC
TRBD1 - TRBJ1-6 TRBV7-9 CASVQGANSPLHF TGTGCCAGCGTCCAGGGGGCTAATTCACCCCTCCACTTT
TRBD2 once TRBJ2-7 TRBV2 CASRPGTSFIHEQYF TGTGCCAGCAGGCCCGGGACTAGCTTTATCCACGAGCAGTACTTC
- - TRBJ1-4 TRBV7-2 CASSPMRALNEKLFF TGTGCCAGCAGCCCCATGAGGGCCCTAAACGAAAAACTGTTTTTT
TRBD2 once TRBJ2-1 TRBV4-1 CASSQEAGGPYNEQFF TGCGCCAGCAGCCAAGAAGCGGGAGGGCCCTACAATGAGCAGTTCTTC
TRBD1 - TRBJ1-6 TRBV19 CASSMGQQTGLVSPLHF TGTGCCAGTAGTATGGGTCAGCAGACAGGGTTGGTTTCACCCCTCCACTTT
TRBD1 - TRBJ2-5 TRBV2 CASLPTRQGIQETQYF TGTGCCAGTCTTCCGACTCGACAGGGCATCCAAGAGACCCAGTACTTC
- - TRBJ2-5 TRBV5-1 CASSSTRSGETQYF TGCGCCAGCAGCTCAACTCGGTCAGGAGAGACCCAGTACTTC
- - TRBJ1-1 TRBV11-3 CASSVDSNTEAFF TGTGCCAGCAGCGTAGACAGTAACACTGAAGCTTTCTTT
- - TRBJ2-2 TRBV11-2 CASSLGVGELFF TGTGCCAGCAGCCTAGGAGTCGGGGAGCTGTTTTTT
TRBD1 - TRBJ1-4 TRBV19 CASRLTGDSNEKLFF TGTGCCAGTAGATTAACCGGGGACAGCAATGAAAAACTGTTTTTT
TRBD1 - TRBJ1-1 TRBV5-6 CASSLETGGTFF TGTGCCAGCAGCTTGGAGACAGGGGGGACTTTCTTT
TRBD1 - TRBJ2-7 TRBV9 CASSVEAGGHEQYF TGTGCCAGCAGCGTAGAGGCAGGGGGCCACGAGCAGTACTTC
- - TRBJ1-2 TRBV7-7 CASRVRTVNYGYTF TGTGCTAGTCGGGTAAGGACAGTAAACTATGGCTACACCTTC
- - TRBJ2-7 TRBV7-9 CASSFYSQPLEQYF TGTGCCAGCAGCTTCTACAGCCAACCTTTAGAGCAGTACTTC
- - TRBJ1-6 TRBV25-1 CASPSLGHPYNSPLHF TGTGCCAGCCCGTCCTTGGGGCACCCCTATAATTCACCCCTCCACTTT
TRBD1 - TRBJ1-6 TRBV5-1 CASSLAAGTGSSYNSPLHF TGCGCCAGCAGCTTGGCCGCGGGGACAGGGAGCTCCTATAATTCACCCCTCCACTTT
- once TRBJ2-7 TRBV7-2 CASSPQGMGVYEQYF TGTGCCAGCAGCCCCCAGGGGATGGGGGTCTACGAGCAGTACTTC
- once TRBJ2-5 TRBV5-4 CASSPWSHTQETQYF TGTGCCAGCAGCCCATGGTCACACACCCAAGAGACCCAGTACTTC
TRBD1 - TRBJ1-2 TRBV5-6 CASSWTGRNDGYTF TGTGCCAGCAGCTGGACAGGGAGGAACGATGGCTACACCTTC